This T cell receptor beta chain is drawn from a study of shared clonotypes between healthy human individuals. Findings and limits, study-wide: Larger estimated richness was generally recorded for naive subsets relative to memory subsets.

Worth noting for this clone: Its antigen remains unknown.

CDR3 length: 15 residues. CDR1 is KGHSH, CDR2 LQKENI, per germline. V was pared by 0 bases and J by 2 bases, with 3 bases of the junction left unmatched. The authors loaded 150 to 250 ng DNA, around 30,000 T cell genomes, into sorted-subset replicate PCRs. Only in-frame clones appear in the TCRdb table, and some are missing; sequencing was by immunoSEQ multiplex PCR. The sample shows about 1.5 million clones, roughly 98% of them seen only once. Input material: naive CD4+ T cells sorted from blood. Regarding subset: CD45RA+ positively selected. This chain links TRBV18 with TRBJ2-7, with 8 nucleotides matching TRBD1. This clonotype originated in a man in his thirties or forties in good health. CDR3 sequence: CASSPPHRGTYEQYF. In DNA form, the CDR3 reads TGTGCCAGCTCACCACCGCACAGGGGGACCTACGAGCAGTACTTC.